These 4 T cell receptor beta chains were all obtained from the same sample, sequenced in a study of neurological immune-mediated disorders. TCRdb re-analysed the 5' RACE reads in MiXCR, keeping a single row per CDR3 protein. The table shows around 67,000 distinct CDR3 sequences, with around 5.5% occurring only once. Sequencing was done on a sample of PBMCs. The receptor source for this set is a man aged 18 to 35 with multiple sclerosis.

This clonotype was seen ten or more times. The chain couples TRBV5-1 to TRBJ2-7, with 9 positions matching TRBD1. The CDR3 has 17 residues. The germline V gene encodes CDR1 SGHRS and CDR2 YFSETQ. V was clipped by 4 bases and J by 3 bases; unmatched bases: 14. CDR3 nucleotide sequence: TGCGCCAGCAGCCTGAGTGTTCCCGGGACAGGGAGCTACGAGCAGTACTTC. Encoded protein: CASSLSVPGTGSYEQYF.

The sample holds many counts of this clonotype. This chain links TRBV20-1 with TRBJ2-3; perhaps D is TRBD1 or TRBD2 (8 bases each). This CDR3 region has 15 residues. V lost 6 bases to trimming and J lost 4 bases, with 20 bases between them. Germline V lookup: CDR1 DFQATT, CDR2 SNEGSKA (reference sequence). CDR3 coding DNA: TGCAGTGCCCCACGACAGGGGCGGGGGGCAGATACGCAGTATTTT. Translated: CSAPRQGRGADTQYF.

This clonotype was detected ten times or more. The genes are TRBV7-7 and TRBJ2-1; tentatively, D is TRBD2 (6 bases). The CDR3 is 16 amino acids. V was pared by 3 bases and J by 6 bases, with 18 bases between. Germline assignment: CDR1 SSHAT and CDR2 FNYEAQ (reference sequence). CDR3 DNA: TGTGCCAGCAGCTTGGGTCGGGGGATTAGATCCAATGAGCAGTTCTTC. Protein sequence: CASSLGRGIRSNEQFF.

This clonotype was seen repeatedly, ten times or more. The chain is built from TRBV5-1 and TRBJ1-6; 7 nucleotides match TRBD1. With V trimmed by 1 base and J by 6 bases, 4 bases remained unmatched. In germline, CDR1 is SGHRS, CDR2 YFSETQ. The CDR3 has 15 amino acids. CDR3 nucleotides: TGCGCCAGCAGCTTGATTCAGGGGGGTAATTCACCCCTCCACTTT. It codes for CASSLIQGGNSPLHF.